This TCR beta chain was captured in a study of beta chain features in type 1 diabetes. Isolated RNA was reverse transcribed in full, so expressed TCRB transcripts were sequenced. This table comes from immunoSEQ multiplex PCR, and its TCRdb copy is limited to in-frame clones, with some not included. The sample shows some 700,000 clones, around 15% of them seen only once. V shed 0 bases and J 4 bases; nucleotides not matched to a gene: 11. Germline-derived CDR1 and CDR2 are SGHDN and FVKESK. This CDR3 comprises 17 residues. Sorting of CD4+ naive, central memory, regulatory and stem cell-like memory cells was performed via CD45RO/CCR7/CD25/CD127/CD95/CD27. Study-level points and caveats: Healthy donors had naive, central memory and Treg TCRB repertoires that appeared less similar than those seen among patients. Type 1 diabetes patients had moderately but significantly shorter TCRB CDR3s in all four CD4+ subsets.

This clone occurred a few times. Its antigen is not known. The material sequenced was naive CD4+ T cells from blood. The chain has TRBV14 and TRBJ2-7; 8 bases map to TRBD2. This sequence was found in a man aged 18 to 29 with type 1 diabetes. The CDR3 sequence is CASSQDQVAGISYEQYF. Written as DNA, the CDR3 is TGTGCCAGCAGCCAAGATCAGGTAGCGGGGATTTCATACGAGCAGTACTTC.